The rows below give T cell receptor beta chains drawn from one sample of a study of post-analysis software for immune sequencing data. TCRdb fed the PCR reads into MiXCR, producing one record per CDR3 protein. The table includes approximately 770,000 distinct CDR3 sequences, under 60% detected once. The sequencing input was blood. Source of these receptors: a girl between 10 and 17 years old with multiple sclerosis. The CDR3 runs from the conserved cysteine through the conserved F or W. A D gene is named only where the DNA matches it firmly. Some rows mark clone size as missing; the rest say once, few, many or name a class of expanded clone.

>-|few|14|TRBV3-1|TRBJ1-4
TGTGCCAGCAGACGGACAGTGGGAGATGAAAAACTGTTTTTT
CASRRTVGDEKLFF
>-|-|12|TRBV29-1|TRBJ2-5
TGCAGCGTTAGTGCCGTAAAGGAGACCCAGTACTTC
CSVSAVKETQYF
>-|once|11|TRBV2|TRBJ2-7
TGTGCCAGTGAGGGGGAATCCGAGCAGTACTTC
CASEGESEQYF
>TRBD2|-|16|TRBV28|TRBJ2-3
TGTGCCAGCAGTTTATACGGCGGGAGGATCACAGATATGCAGTATTTT
CASSLYGGRITDMQYF
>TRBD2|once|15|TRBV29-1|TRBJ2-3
TGCAGCGTTGAAGCGCTAGCGGGAGGGACAGATACGCAGTATTTT
CSVEALAGGTDTQYF
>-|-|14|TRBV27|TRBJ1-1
TGTGCCAGCAGTTTCACTAGTAGGGACACTGAAGCTTTCTTT
CASSFTSRDTEAFF
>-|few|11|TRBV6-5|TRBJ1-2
TGTGCCAGCAGTAACACAGGGGGCTACACCTTC
CASSNTGGYTF
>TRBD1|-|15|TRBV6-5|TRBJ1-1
TGTGCCAGCAGTTACTCGAACAGGGGAGACACTGAAGCTTTCTTT
CASSYSNRGDTEAFF
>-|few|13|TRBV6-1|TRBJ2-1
TGTGCCAGCAGTGATCCCCTACTAGGGGTGCAGTTCTTC
CASSDPLLGVQFF
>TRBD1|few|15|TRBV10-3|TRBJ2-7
TGTGCCATCAGCAGCCGGGACAGGGAAACCTACGAGCAGTACTTC
CAISSRDRETYEQYF
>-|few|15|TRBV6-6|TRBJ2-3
TGTGCCAGCAGTTACTCGTCTAGTACCACAGATACGCAGTATTTT
CASSYSSSTTDTQYF
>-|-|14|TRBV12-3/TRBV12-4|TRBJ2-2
TGTGCCAGCAGTTTAGAGGGGTGGGGTGCGGAGCTGTTTTTT
CASSLEGWGAELFF
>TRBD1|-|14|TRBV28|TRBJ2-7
TGTGCCAGCAGCTCCGGGACAGGGGGCGCCGAGCAGTACTTC
CASSSGTGGAEQYF
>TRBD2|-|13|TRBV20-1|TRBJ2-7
TGCAGTGCCCGGACTAGCGCCTCCTACGAGCAGTACTTC
CSARTSASYEQYF
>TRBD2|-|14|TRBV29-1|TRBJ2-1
TGCAGCTCTATTCTCAGCGGGAGAGGTAATGAGCAGTTCTTC
CSSILSGRGNEQFF
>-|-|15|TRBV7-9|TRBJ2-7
TGTGCCAGCAGCTTATTCCCCAGCCAGACCTACGAGCAGTACTTC
CASSLFPSQTYEQYF
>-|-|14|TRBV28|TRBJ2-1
TGTGCCAGCAGTTCACTGATTTCCTACAATGAGCAGTTCTTC
CASSSLISYNEQFF
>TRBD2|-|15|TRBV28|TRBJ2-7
TGTGCCAGCATTCCCGGGACTAGCGGAGAGTACGAGCAGTACTTC
CASIPGTSGEYEQYF
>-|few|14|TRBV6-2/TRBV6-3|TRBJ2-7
TGTGCCAGCAGTTCTCTGTGGAACTCCTACGAGCAGTACTTC
CASSSLWNSYEQYF
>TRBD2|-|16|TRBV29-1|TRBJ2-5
TGCAGCGTTGAAGGGTGGGGACTAGCGAGTTCGGAGACCCAGTACTTC
CSVEGWGLASSETQYF
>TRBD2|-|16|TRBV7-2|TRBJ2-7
TGTGCCAGCAGCCCGGTTATCGGACTAGCGGGAGACGAGCAGTACTTC
CASSPVIGLAGDEQYF
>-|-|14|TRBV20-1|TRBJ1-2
TGCAGTGCTAGAGAGGGACATCCTTTCTATGGCTACACCTTC
CSAREGHPFYGYTF
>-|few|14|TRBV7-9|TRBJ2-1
TGTGCCAGCAGCTTAGCGGAGGAGACTGGAGGGCAGTTCTTC
CASSLAEETGGQFF
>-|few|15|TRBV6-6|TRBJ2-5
TGTGCCAGCAGTCCTGAGAGGACTATCCGAGAGACCCAGTACTTC
CASSPERTIRETQYF
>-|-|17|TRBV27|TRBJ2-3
TGTGCCAGCAGTTTTTTGAGCGGAACTTCTAGCACAGATACGCAGTATTTT
CASSFLSGTSSTDTQYF
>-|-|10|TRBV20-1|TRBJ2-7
TGCAGTGCTAGAGAAGCCGTTCAGTACTTC
CSAREAVQYF
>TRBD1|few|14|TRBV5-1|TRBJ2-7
TGCGCCAGCAGCCCGTCACAGGGGTTCAACGAGCAGTACTTC
CASSPSQGFNEQYF
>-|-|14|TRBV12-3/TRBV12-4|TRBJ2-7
TGTGCCAGCAGCCGGGGACTGGATCCCTACGAGCAGTACTTC
CASSRGLDPYEQYF
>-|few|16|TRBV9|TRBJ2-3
TGTGCCAGCAGCGTAGCGGGCGGGCCTAGCACAGATACGCAGTATTTT
CASSVAGGPSTDTQYF
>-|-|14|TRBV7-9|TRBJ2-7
TGTGCCAGCAGCCCCAGGGACACCCCCAACGAGCAGTACTTC
CASSPRDTPNEQYF
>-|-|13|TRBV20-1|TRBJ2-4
TGCAGTGCTAGAGATCGGACCCTAAACATTCAGTACTTC
CSARDRTLNIQYF
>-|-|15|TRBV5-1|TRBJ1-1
TGCGCCAGCAGCTTGGCCCAGGGCTCGAACACTGAAGCTTTCTTT
CASSLAQGSNTEAFF